This TCR beta chain was retrieved from a study of cytomegalovirus exposure and HLA in healthy donors. Study-wide background: Among the 398 genotyped donors, approximately 80% were placed in the Caucasian-associated ancestry cluster.

PCR primers comprised 60 Vbeta and 13 Jbeta primers. Method: immunoSEQ multiplex PCR; TCRdb's copy keeps in-frame clones and lacks some. This sample carries about 200,000 clones, about 72% of them seen once, and the ten largest clones take 3.5% to 4%. V lost 8 bases and J lost 5; bases outside the gene matches: 9. This CDR3 region has 14 residues. Looked up from germline, CDR1 is LNHDA and CDR2 is SQIVND (reference sequence). About this clone itself: Its antigen is unknown.

Study-level findings and limits: CMV serostatus was the only immune exposure information that was available. Highly shared variants forming one cluster were likely a sequencing artifact. In a later analysis, at a false discovery rate of 0.05, roughly 17,000 TCR beta sequences were associated with HLA alleles.

Sequencing was carried out using PBMCs. This TCR was recovered from a male donor in good health and CMV-seronegative. This chain connects TRBV19 to TRBJ2-7; 10 positions agree with TRBD1. This CDR3 reads CASQKTGGIDEQYF. As DNA, the CDR3 is TGTGCCAGTCAGAAGACAGGGGGCATCGACGAGCAGTACTTC.